This entry lists 11 T cell receptor beta chains sequenced from one sample in a study of human T cells and chemical hapten exposure. TCRdb reanalysed the RACE reads using MiXCR and keeps one entry per CDR3 protein. The table lists more than 70,000 distinct CDR3 sequences, around 9% of them singletons. Stated time point: healthy volunteer bleed at 2 weeks. Unfractionated whole blood yielded total RNA. The sample was whole blood. The receptors shown here come from a female donor in good health. Some clones in this sample may be carry-over from other donors' samples.

This clonotype was seen at least ten times. V usage is TRBV14 and J usage is TRBJ2-1; unclear D gene. Germline assignment: CDR1 SGHDN and CDR2 FVKESK. V was pared by 0 bases and J by 9 bases, with 18 bases between. This CDR3 contains 16 residues. The CDR3 DNA follows: TGTGCCAGCAGCCAAGATATCAGCAACCCATTCGGTGAGCAGTTCTTC. Protein: CASSQDISNPFGEQFF.

This clonotype was counted only a few times. This rearrangement joins TRBV28 to TRBJ2-7, with D perhaps TRBD1 (6 bases). Trimming took 3 bases from V and 5 from J, leaving 11 bases between them. Germline V gives CDR1 MDHEN, CDR2 SYDVKM. The CDR3 spans 13 residues. CDR3 region: CASSFTGRHEQYF. DNA for the CDR3: TGTGCCAGCAGTTTCACAGGGCGCCACGAGCAGTACTTC.

Regarding this clonotype: A much larger clone differs by one base, so this may be a read error. This chain connects TRBV28 to TRBJ2-3; the D is unclear. V was shortened by 5 bases and J by 4 bases, with 13 bases between the two germline ends. This CDR3 contains 14 residues. Looked up from germline, CDR1 is MDHEN and CDR2 is SYDVKM. The DNA for the CDR3 is TGTGCCAGCAGTAATCCTGGTCGAGCAGATACGCAGTATTTT. This encodes CASSNPGRADTQYF.

This chain connects TRBV4-1 to TRBJ2-1, with 14 bases lining up with TRBD2. The CDR3 runs 17 residues. V was pared by 3 bases and J by 7 bases, with 8 bases of the junction left unmatched. Per germline, CDR1 MGHRA and CDR2 YSYEKL. The CDR3 DNA is TGCGCCAGCAGCCAGCTGGGGACTAGCGGGAGTATGAATGAGCAGTTCTTC. The encoded protein is CASSQLGTSGSMNEQFF.

The chain links TRBV12-3 or TRBV12-4 to TRBJ2-7; D remains ambiguous. The CDR3 is made up of 12 amino acids. V was cut by 3 bases and J by 3 bases, with 6 bases left in between. The CDR3 region has the DNA TGTGCCAGCAGTTTGATCCTCTACGAGCAGTACTTC. Protein sequence: CASSLILYEQYF.

V gene TRBV9 combines with J gene TRBJ2-7; 8 bases align to TRBD1. From germline, CDR1 is SGDLS and CDR2 YYNGEE. The V gene end was trimmed by 3 bases and the J gene end by 0 bases; junction bases not matched to a gene: 5. The CDR3 length is 15 residues. CDR3 DNA: TGTGCCAGCAGCGCGGGACAGGCGAACTCCTACGAGCAGTACTTC. It specifies CASSAGQANSYEQYF.

This clonotype was counted only a few times. The chain combines TRBV11-2 with TRBJ2-5; 8 nucleotides line up with TRBD1. The ends lost 5 bases at V and 5 bases at J; junction bases unmatched: 10. The CDR3 is 15 amino acids. Germline CDR1 SGHAT, CDR2 FQNNGV. The CDR3 region is CASSQSRGLLETQYF. The CDR3 nucleotides read TGTGCCAGCAGCCAATCCAGGGGGCTTCTGGAGACCCAGTACTTC.

This clonotype was detected ten times or more. The chain combines TRBV3-1 with TRBJ2-7; the match to TRBD2 covers 10 bases. J was trimmed by 3 bases and V by 1 base; bases with no gene match: 3. This CDR3 contains 15 residues. Germline V gene data show CDR1 as LGHDT and CDR2 as YNNKEL (reference sequence). The CDR3 DNA follows: TGTGCCAGCAGCCAAGGGTCTAGCGGGAGCTACGAGCAGTACTTC. Translation: CASSQGSSGSYEQYF.

This clonotype was seen at least ten times. The V and J genes are TRBV10-2 and TRBJ2-1, with D possibly matching TRBD2 (5 bases). V gave up 7 bases and J gave up 9 bases, with 22 bases separating them. Germline V gene data show CDR1 as WSHSY and CDR2 as SAAADI. CDR3 length equals 15 residues. The CDR3 DNA is TGCGCCAGCACCAAACAGAGGAGGCCGCACGGTGAGCAGTTCTTC. This sequence encodes CASTKQRRPHGEQFF.

The chain combines TRBV7-2 with TRBJ2-7, with D perhaps assigned TRBD1 or TRBD2 (5 bases each). The germline V gene encodes CDR1 SGHTA and CDR2 FQGNSA. CDR3 length: 14 residues. Trimming cost V 5 bases and J 2 bases, with 13 bases left between them. In DNA form, the CDR3 reads TGTGCCAGCAGCAACTCTCCGGGACCCTACGAGCAGTACTTC. It codes for CASSNSPGPYEQYF.

In its sample, this clonotype was seen many times. The V gene is TRBV5-1, the J gene TRBJ1-1, with D perhaps matching TRBD1 (6 bases). Trimming pared 3 bases from V and 6 bases from J, leaving 15 bases between. Germline V CDR1 and CDR2: SGHRS, YFSETQ. This CDR3 region has 14 residues. CDR3 nucleotide sequence: TGCGCCAGCAGCTCTCCCCACAGGGATGCTGAAGCTTTCTTT. This translates into CASSSPHRDAEAFF.